Below are 10 T cell receptor beta chains sequenced from a single sample in a study of blood T cell repertoires in COVID-19. The data were produced by immunoSEQ multiplex PCR, yet TCRdb's version contains in-frame clones alone and is incomplete. The sample lists 100,000 to 150,000 clones, roughly 84% occurring once. The specimen was peripheral blood. These receptors were obtained from a woman aged 80 or over with acute or convalescent COVID-19.

The rearrangement uses TRBV4-1 and TRBJ2-3; TRBD2 is a possible D gene (5 bases). The germline V gene encodes CDR1 MGHRA and CDR2 YSYEKL. The CDR3 totals 15 residues. Trimming took 1 base from V and 6 from J, leaving 14 bases between them. CDR3 coding DNA: TGCGCCAGCAGCCAAGCTTCGGACCGCGGGGATACGCAGTATTTT. Amino acid sequence: CASSQASDRGDTQYF.

The chain employs TRBV4-1 and TRBJ1-6; 7 bases map to TRBD1. Germline-derived CDR1 and CDR2 are MGHRA and YSYEKL. V lost 0 bases to trimming and J lost 8 bases; unmatched junction nucleotides: 4. This CDR3 region has 15 residues. This CDR3 reads CASSQEDRVYSPLHF. The CDR3 bases are TGCGCCAGCAGCCAAGAAGACAGGGTTTATTCACCCCTCCACTTT.

This sequence joins TRBV19 and TRBJ2-3; D is ambiguous. The CDR3 covers 16 residues. The V gene lost 3 bases and the J gene lost 3 bases, with 16 bases spanning the gap. Per germline, CDR1 LNHDA and CDR2 SQIVND (reference sequence). CDR3 DNA sequence: TGTGCCAGTAGTATGCCGGCACTAAGTTTGACAGATACGCAGTATTTT. Its translation is CASSMPALSLTDTQYF.

V usage is TRBV7-9 and J usage is TRBJ2-7; no clear D. This CDR3 has 11 amino acids. V was shortened by 6 bases and J by 7 bases, with 10 bases between the two germline ends. From germline, CDR1 is SEHNR and CDR2 FQNEAQ (reference sequence). CDR3 residues: CASSDPGEQYF. Written as DNA, the CDR3 is TGTGCCAGCAGTGATCCCGGGGAGCAGTACTTC. The variable domain in full, with the rest retrieved from reference TRBV7-9 and TRBJ2-7, is DTGVSQNPRHKITKRGQNVTFRCDPISEHNRLYWYRQTLGQGPEFLTYFQNEAQLEKSRLLSDRFSAERPKGSFSTLEIQRTEQGDSAMYLCASSDPGEQYFGPGTRLTVT.

The chain recombines TRBV5-4 with TRBJ1-2; 7 nucleotides align to TRBD1. Trimming at V came to 0 bases and at J to 7 bases, leaving 3 bases not matched to a gene. Germline CDR1 and CDR2: SGHNT and YYREEE (reference sequence). CDR3 size: 13 residues. The CDR3 here is CASSLETGFGYTF. CDR3 DNA sequence: TGTGCCAGCAGCTTGGAGACAGGGTTTGGCTACACCTTC. Supplemented by reference TRBV5-4 and TRBJ1-2, the full variable domain reads ETGVTQSPTHLIKTRGQQVTLRCSSQSGHNTVSWYQQALGQGPQFIFQYYREEENGRGNFPPRFSGLQFPNYSSELNVNALELDDSALYLCASSLETGFGYTFGSGTRLTVV.

This clone was detected once. This chain uses TRBV5-1 with TRBJ2-7, with TRBD1 matching 7 bases. J lost 5 bases, V lost 4 bases, and 9 bases had no gene match. CDR3 size: 14 residues. CDR1 and CDR2 (germline): SGHRS, YFSETQ. CDR3 amino acids: CASSPEGQRNEQYF. The CDR3 coding sequence is TGCGCCAGCAGCCCAGAGGGACAGCGTAACGAGCAGTACTTC.

This clone showed up just once. The V and J genes are TRBV10-3 and TRBJ2-3, with unresolved D. Between the trimmed V and J ends, which lost 2 bases and 8 bases, there was a span of 8 bases. The CDR3 consists of 12 residues. CDR1 is ENHRY, CDR2 SYGVKD, per germline. This chain's CDR3 is CAISERGRTQYF. In DNA, the CDR3 is TGTGCCATCAGTGAGAGAGGCCGTACGCAGTATTTT.

J is TRBJ2-3 and V is TRBV5-1; D might be TRBD2 (5 bases). This CDR3 contains 16 residues. Germline-derived CDR1 and CDR2 are SGHRS and YFSETQ. V lost 4 bases, J lost 1 base, and 16 bases lay in between. Written as DNA, the CDR3 is TGCGCCAGCAGCCCAGATTTTGGCGGGCGCACAGATACGCAGTATTTT. As protein: CASSPDFGGRTDTQYF. The variable domain in full, completed from reference TRBV5-1 and TRBJ2-3, reads KAGVTQTPRYLIKTRGQQVTLSCSPISGHRSVSWYQQTPGQGLQFLFEYFSETQRNKGNFPGRFSGRQFSNSRSEMNVSTLELGDSALYLCASSPDFGGRTDTQYFGPGTRLTVL.

The chain is built from TRBV7-2 and TRBJ2-3, with TRBD2 matching over 13 bases. V was clipped by 2 bases and J by 2 bases; unmatched bases: 7. The CDR3 runs 18 residues. The V gene's germline CDR1 is SGHTA and CDR2 FQGNSA. CDR3 DNA: TGTGCCAGCAGCTTAACACTAGCGGGGGGGGACATCACAGATACGCAGTATTTT. Protein: CASSLTLAGGDITDTQYF. Filled out from reference TRBV7-2 and TRBJ2-3, the complete variable domain reads GAGVSQSPSNKVTEKGKDVELRCDPISGHTALYWYRQSLGQGLEFLIYFQGNSAPDKSGLPSDRFSAERTGGSVSTLTIQRTQQEDSAVYLCASSLTLAGGDITDTQYFGPGTRLTVL.

The chain carries TRBV5-1 and TRBJ2-2; 8 nucleotides align to TRBD1. CDR1 and CDR2 from the germline V gene are SGHRS and YFSETQ. This CDR3 is built from 15 residues. V lost 0 bases, J lost 7 bases, and 5 bases stayed unmatched. The CDR3 protein is CASSLVQGAIGELFF. The DNA for the CDR3 is TGCGCCAGCAGCTTGGTGCAGGGGGCGATCGGGGAGCTGTTTTTT.